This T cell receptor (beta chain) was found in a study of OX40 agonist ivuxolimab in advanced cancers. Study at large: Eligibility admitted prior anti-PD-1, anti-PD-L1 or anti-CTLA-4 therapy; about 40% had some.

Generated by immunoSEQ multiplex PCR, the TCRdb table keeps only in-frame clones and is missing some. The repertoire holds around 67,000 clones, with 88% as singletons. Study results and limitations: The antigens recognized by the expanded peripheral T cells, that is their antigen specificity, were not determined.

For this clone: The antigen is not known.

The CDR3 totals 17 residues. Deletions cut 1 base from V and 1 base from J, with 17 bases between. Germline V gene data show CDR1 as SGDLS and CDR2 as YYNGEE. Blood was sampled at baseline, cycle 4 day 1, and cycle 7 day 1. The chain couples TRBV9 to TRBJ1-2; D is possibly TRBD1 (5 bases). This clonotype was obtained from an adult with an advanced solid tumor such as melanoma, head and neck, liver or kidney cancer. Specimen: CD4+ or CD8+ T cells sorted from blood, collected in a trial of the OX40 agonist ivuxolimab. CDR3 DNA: TGTGCCAGCAGCGTACTCAACAGGAGTCCTATTAACTATGGCTACACCTTC. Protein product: CASSVLNRSPINYGYTF.